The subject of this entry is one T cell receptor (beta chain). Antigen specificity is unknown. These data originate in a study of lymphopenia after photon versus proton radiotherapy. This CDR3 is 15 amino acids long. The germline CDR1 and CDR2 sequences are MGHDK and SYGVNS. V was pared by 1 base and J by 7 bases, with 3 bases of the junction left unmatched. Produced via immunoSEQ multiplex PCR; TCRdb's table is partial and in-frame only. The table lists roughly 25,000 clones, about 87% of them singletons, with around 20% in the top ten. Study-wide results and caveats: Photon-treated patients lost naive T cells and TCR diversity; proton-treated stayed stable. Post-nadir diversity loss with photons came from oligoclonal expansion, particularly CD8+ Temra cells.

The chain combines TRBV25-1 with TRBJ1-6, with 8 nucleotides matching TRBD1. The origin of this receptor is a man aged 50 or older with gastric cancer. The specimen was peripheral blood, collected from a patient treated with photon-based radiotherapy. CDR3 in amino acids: CASSESQGANSPLHF. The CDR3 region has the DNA TGTGCCAGCAGTGAATCCCAGGGGGCCAATTCACCCCTCCACTTT.